Each of the 22 T cell receptor beta chains below was sequenced from the same sample in a study of blood T cell repertoires in COVID-19. Profiling relied on immunoSEQ multiplex PCR, and the TCRdb table lists in-frame clones only, not all of them. In the table there are approximately 290,000 clones, around 85% of which are singletons. The sample comprised peripheral blood. These receptors were taken from a human donor with COVID-19, enrolled during active disease. The donor label of this sample is uncertain.

This clone was seen just once. The chain carries TRBV20-1 and TRBJ2-3, with no clear D. Per germline, CDR1 DFQATT and CDR2 SNEGSKA (reference sequence). The CDR3 totals 13 residues. V was cut by 3 bases and J by 1 base, with 8 bases left in between. Here the CDR3 reads CSASPEGTDTQYF. CDR3 in DNA: TGCAGTGCTAGTCCCGAGGGCACAGATACGCAGTATTTT.

Here the CDR3 reads CASSLSLSQGARAFF. The CDR3 DNA reads as TGTGCCAGCAGCTTATCCCTCTCACAGGGGGCTAGAGCTTTCTTT. The rearrangement links TRBV7-3 to TRBJ1-1; TRBD1 aligns across 9 bases. This CDR3 comprises 15 residues. Germline-derived CDR1 and CDR2 are SGHTA and FQGTGA. V was clipped by 2 bases and J by 10 bases; unmatched bases: 11.

V gene TRBV28 combines with J gene TRBJ1-6; the D gene is possibly TRBD1 (6 bases). The V and J ends lost 4 bases and 7 bases respectively, with 23 bases between them. Germline CDR1 MDHEN, CDR2 SYDVKM. This CDR3 contains 18 residues. CDR3 loop: CASSSRQGGAWLNSPLHF. The DNA for the CDR3 is TGTGCCAGCAGTTCCCGCCAAGGGGGGGCATGGTTGAATTCACCCCTCCACTTT.

This rearrangement joins TRBV7-2 to TRBJ2-3, with D perhaps TRBD2 (6 bases). Germline lookup yields CDR1 SGHTA and CDR2 FQGNSA. The CDR3 extends over 14 amino acids. Trimming took off 6 bases at V and 0 bases at J, with 10 bases between the two ends. The CDR3 nucleotides read TGTGCCAGCAGGGGCGGGATTAGCACAGATACGCAGTATTTT. Its protein is CASRGGISTDTQYF.

V usage is TRBV27 and J usage is TRBJ1-5; TRBD1 is a possible D gene (5 bases). V was shortened by 7 bases and J by 0 bases, with 13 bases between the two germline ends. Germline lookup yields CDR1 MNHEY and CDR2 SMNVEV (reference sequence). This CDR3 contains 15 residues. The DNA of the CDR3 is TGTGCCAGCAATCCGGACATCAATAGCAATCAGCCCCAGCATTTT. It codes for CASNPDINSNQPQHF.

At least ten counts were recorded for this clone. The chain carries TRBV7-9 and TRBJ1-5, with TRBD1 as a possible D gene (5 bases). V lost 4 bases and J lost 0, with 13 bases in between. This CDR3 has 16 amino acids. Germline V gene data show CDR1 as SEHNR and CDR2 as FQNEAQ (reference sequence). The CDR3 DNA reads as TGTGCCAGCAGCTCCGGGCGGGGGGGTAGCAATCAGCCCCAGCATTTT. Protein: CASSSGRGGSNQPQHF. The entire variable domain, with the rest obtained from reference TRBV7-9 and TRBJ1-5, is as follows: DTGVSQNPRHKITKRGQNVTFRCDPISEHNRLYWYRQTLGQGPEFLTYFQNEAQLEKSRLLSDRFSAERPKGSFSTLEIQRTEQGDSAMYLCASSSGRGGSNQPQHFGDGTRLSIL.

The chain is built from TRBV7-2 and TRBJ2-1, with 7 bases that match TRBD1. V was clipped by 4 bases and J by 2 bases; unmatched bases: 5. CDR1 is SGHTA and CDR2 is FQGNSA in the germline V gene. CDR3 size: 15 residues. The CDR3 sequence is CASSWGTATYNEQFF. CDR3 nucleotides: TGTGCCAGCAGCTGGGGGACAGCTACCTACAATGAGCAGTTCTTC. The complete variable domain, with remaining parts taken from reference TRBV7-2 and TRBJ2-1, reads GAGVSQSPSNKVTEKGKDVELRCDPISGHTALYWYRQSLGQGLEFLIYFQGNSAPDKSGLPSDRFSAERTGGSVSTLTIQRTQQEDSAVYLCASSWGTATYNEQFFGPGTRLTVL.

The chain couples TRBV6-1 to TRBJ1-4; D gene ambiguous. The V and J ends lost 1 base and 3 bases respectively, with 12 bases between them. This CDR3 has 16 amino acids. Germline V gene sequence: CDR1 MNHNS, CDR2 SASEGT. The CDR3 coding sequence is TGTGCCAGCAGTGAAGTATCGGGTTCGGCTAATGAAAAACTGTTTTTT. Translated: CASSEVSGSANEKLFF.

The gene calls are TRBV9 and TRBJ2-2, with D maybe TRBD1 (5 bases). The germline V gene encodes CDR1 SGDLS and CDR2 YYNGEE. The CDR3 consists of 15 residues. The V end was cut by 0 bases, the J end by 1 base, with 7 bases between. The CDR3 nucleotides read TGTGCCAGCAGCGTAGTAGGACAGAACACCGGGGAGCTGTTTTTT. Translation gives CASSVVGQNTGELFF.

The chain is built from TRBV20-1 and TRBJ2-1, with D possibly TRBD1 on 5 matching bases. The CDR3 has 16 residues. Per the germline V gene, CDR1 is DFQATT and CDR2 is SNEGSKA (reference sequence). With 3 bases removed from V and 2 bases from J, the gap between germline ends came to 17 bases. CDR3: CSASSPDSPTYNEQFF. CDR3 in DNA: TGCAGTGCTAGTTCACCCGACAGTCCCACCTACAATGAGCAGTTCTTC.

The chain has TRBV18 and TRBJ1-1, with D maybe TRBD1 (6 bases). This CDR3 is 13 amino acids long. The germline V and J ends were trimmed by 5 bases and 1 base, with 8 bases remaining between them. Looked up from germline, CDR1 is KGHSH and CDR2 is LQKENI. The CDR3 region has the DNA TGTGCCAGCTCAATGGGACAGAACACTGAAGCTTTCTTT. Amino acids: CASSMGQNTEAFF.

The rearrangement uses TRBV6-5 and TRBJ1-1, with D unclear. This CDR3 region has 10 residues. V was clipped by 2 bases and J by 10 bases, with 5 bases between them. Germline CDR1 and CDR2: MNHEY and SVGAGI. The CDR3 region has the DNA TGTGCCAGCAGTTACCCGGGAGCTTTCTTT. Its protein product is CASSYPGAFF.

The rearrangement joins TRBV28 to TRBJ1-4; 8 bases are shared with TRBD1. The CDR3 totals 16 residues. CDR1 and CDR2 from the germline V gene are MDHEN and SYDVKM. After removal of 2 bases from V and 5 bases from J, the junction contained 7 bases not matched to a gene. The CDR3 region is CASSLGGQGGNEKLFF. The CDR3 DNA sequence: TGTGCCAGCAGTTTAGGTGGACAGGGAGGGAATGAAAAACTGTTTTTT.

The chain combines TRBV5-1 with TRBJ1-4; 8 nucleotides agree with TRBD1. The V gene end was trimmed by 0 bases and the J gene end by 5 bases; junction bases not matched to a gene: 12. This CDR3 is 18 amino acids long. Germline V gene data show CDR1 as SGHRS and CDR2 as YFSETQ. The CDR3 nucleotides are TGCGCCAGCAGCTTGGCGGGGCAGGGGGCAGTCGGGAATGAAAAACTGTTTTTT. Translated, it gives CASSLAGQGAVGNEKLFF. Variable domain in full (rest from reference TRBV5-1 and TRBJ1-4): KAGVTQTPRYLIKTRGQQVTLSCSPISGHRSVSWYQQTPGQGLQFLFEYFSETQRNKGNFPGRFSGRQFSNSRSEMNVSTLELGDSALYLCASSLAGQGAVGNEKLFFGSGTQLSVL.

V and J are TRBV19 and TRBJ2-5, with TRBD2 identical over 7 bases. This CDR3 spans 14 amino acids. Germline-derived CDR1 and CDR2 are LNHDA and SQIVND (reference sequence). The V gene end was trimmed by 5 bases and the J gene end by 4 bases; junction bases not matched to a gene: 7. In DNA form, the CDR3 reads TGTGCCAGTAGTCGGGAGGCCGTCGGAGAGACCCAGTACTTC. The encoded protein is CASSREAVGETQYF.

This clone showed up just once. The chain uses TRBV6-6 and TRBJ2-2; a weak D match, TRBD1 (5 bases). V was clipped by 6 bases and J by 7 bases, with 12 bases between them. CDR1 and CDR2 (germline): MNHNY, SVGAGI (reference sequence). This CDR3 is 13 amino acids long. CDR3 amino acids: CASSLDNYGELFF. The CDR3 DNA reads as TGTGCCAGCAGCCTGGACAACTACGGGGAGCTGTTTTTT.

CDR3 sequence reads: CAISELGGSSYNEQFF. The CDR3 nucleotides read TGTGCCATCAGTGAGTTGGGCGGGAGCTCCTACAATGAGCAGTTCTTC. The chain has TRBV10-3 and TRBJ2-1, with TRBD2 matching over 7 bases. CDR3 length: 16 amino acids. J gave up 0 bases and V 1 base, and 3 bases lay outside the gene matches. From germline, CDR1 is ENHRY and CDR2 SYGVKD.

This chain links TRBV7-3 with TRBJ2-5, with 7 bases lining up with TRBD2. Germline-derived CDR1 and CDR2 are SGHTA and FQGTGA. V gave up 5 bases and J gave up 3 bases; unmatched junction bases: 9. The CDR3 consists of 15 residues. This CDR3 reads CASSLDGAGEETQYF. In nucleotides, the CDR3 is TGTGCCAGCAGCCTTGACGGGGCGGGAGAAGAGACCCAGTACTTC.

The rearrangement links TRBV28 to TRBJ2-2; 10 bases are shared with TRBD1. The germline CDR1 and CDR2 sequences are MDHEN and SYDVKM. The CDR3 has 16 amino acids. J gave up 2 bases and V 3 bases, and 3 bases lay outside the gene matches. The CDR3 sequence: CASSLGQGPNTGELFF. CDR3 coding DNA: TGTGCCAGCAGTTTGGGACAGGGGCCTAACACCGGGGAGCTGTTTTTT. Variable domain in full (rest from reference TRBV28 and TRBJ2-2): DVKVTQSSRYLVKRTGEKVFLECVQDMDHENMFWYRQDPGLGLRLIYFSYDVKMKEKGDIPEGYSVSREKKERFSLILESASTNQTSMYLCASSLGQGPNTGELFFGEGSRLTVL.

V is TRBV18 and J is TRBJ1-4, with D unclear. V shed 3 bases and J shed 10 bases, with 18 bases lying between them. Germline CDR1 and CDR2: KGHSH and LQKENI. The CDR3 runs to 15 residues. The CDR3 coding sequence is TGTGCCAGCTCACCCACCGACGAGGGTCCCGGAAAACTGTTTTTT. Amino acid sequence: CASSPTDEGPGKLFF.

The V gene is TRBV5-4, the J gene TRBJ2-2; D not certain. Germline CDR1 is SGHNT and CDR2 is YYREEE (reference sequence). Trimming removed 0 bases from V and 8 bases from J, with 5 bases in between. The CDR3 has 12 residues. This CDR3 reads CASSLVRGELFF. The CDR3 DNA follows: TGTGCCAGCAGCTTGGTCAGAGGGGAGCTGTTTTTT. Full variable domain (outside the CDR3, taken from reference TRBV5-4 and TRBJ2-2): ETGVTQSPTHLIKTRGQQVTLRCSSQSGHNTVSWYQQALGQGPQFIFQYYREEENGRGNFPPRFSGLQFPNYSSELNVNALELDDSALYLCASSLVRGELFFGEGSRLTVL.

V gene TRBV10-1 combines with J gene TRBJ2-2; D remains unclear. V was clipped by 0 bases and J by 8 bases, with 7 bases between them. CDR3 length: 13 amino acids. The V gene's germline CDR1 is WNHNN and CDR2 SYGVQD (reference sequence). The CDR3 DNA is TGCGCCAGCAGTGAGTCGAGGTCTGGGGAGCTGTTTTTT. This sequence encodes CASSESRSGELFF.